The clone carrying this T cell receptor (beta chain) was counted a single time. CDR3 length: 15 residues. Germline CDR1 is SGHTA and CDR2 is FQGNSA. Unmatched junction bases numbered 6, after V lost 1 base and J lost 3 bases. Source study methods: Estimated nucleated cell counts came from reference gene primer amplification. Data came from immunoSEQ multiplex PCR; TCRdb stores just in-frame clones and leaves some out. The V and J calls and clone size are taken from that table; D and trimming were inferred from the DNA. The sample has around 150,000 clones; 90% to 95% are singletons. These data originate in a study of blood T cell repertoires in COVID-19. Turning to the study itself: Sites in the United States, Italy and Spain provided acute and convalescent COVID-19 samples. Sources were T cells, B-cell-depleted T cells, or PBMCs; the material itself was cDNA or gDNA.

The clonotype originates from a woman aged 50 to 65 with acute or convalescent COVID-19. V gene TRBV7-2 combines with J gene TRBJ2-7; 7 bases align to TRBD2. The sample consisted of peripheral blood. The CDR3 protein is CASSLVGGGGYEQYF. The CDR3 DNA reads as TGTGCCAGCAGCTTAGTTGGCGGGGGTGGCTACGAGCAGTACTTC.